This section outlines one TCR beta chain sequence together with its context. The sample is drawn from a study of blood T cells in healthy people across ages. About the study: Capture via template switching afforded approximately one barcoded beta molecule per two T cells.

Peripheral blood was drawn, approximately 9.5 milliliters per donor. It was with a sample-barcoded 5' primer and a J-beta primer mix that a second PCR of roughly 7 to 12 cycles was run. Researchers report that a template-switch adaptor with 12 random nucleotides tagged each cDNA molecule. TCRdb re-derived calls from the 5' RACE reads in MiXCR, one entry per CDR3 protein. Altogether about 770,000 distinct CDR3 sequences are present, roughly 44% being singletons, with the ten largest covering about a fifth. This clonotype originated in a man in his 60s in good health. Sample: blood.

CDR3 sequence: CASEGQSGANVLTF. In nucleotides, the CDR3 is TGTGCCAGCGAGGGACAGTCTGGGGCCAACGTCCTGACTTTC. The chain is built from TRBV16 and TRBJ2-6; 7 positions agree with TRBD1. This CDR3 spans 14 amino acids. Germline CDR1 reads KGHSY; CDR2 reads FQNENV. The V segment lost 8 bases and the J segment 1 base; nucleotides outside the gene matches: 2.